This T cell receptor beta chain was sequenced in a study of blood T cell repertoires in COVID-19. On the study more broadly: The United States, Italy and Spain supplied acute and convalescent COVID-19 samples. T cells, B-cell-depleted T cells, or PBMCs provided the cDNA or gDNA that served as material.

The J segment lost 6 bases and the V segment lost 0 bases, leaving 7 bases of the junction unmatched. Germline loops: CDR1 LGHNA, CDR2 YSLEER. The CDR3 contains 17 residues. Study processing details: Cell counts per sample came from amplifying reference gene primers. Data came from immunoSEQ multiplex PCR; TCRdb stores just in-frame clones and leaves some out. V and J calls and clone size follow that table, whereas D and trimming were derived from the DNA. The sample shows nearly 350,000 clones, more than 70% of them seen only once. The chain couples TRBV4-3 to TRBJ1-5; 11 positions agree with TRBD1. The sample taken for sequencing was peripheral blood. The clonotype was recovered from a man younger than 45 with active or convalescent COVID-19. CDR3 in amino acids: CASSQDTPGQGVQPQHF. The CDR3 bases are TGCGCCAGCAGCCAAGATACCCCGGGACAGGGGGTTCAGCCCCAGCATTTT.